The rows below give T cell receptor beta chains drawn from one sample of a study of cytomegalovirus exposure and HLA in healthy donors. Only in-frame clones appear in the TCRdb table, and some are missing; sequencing was by immunoSEQ multiplex PCR. The sample yields about 140,000 clones, about 91% seen once. The sequenced sample was PBMCs. These receptor sequences come from a woman aged 18-29 years in good health and CMV-seropositive. Both conserved end residues are part of each CDR3. D genes are given only for firm matches. Size tells how often a clone was seen (once, few, many) or the class of an expanded clone, and some rows leave it out.

j_call clone_size d_call v_call cdr3_nt cdr3_aa
TRBJ2-3 NA TRBD2 TRBV18 TGTGCCAGCTCACAGTACAGCGGGGGGCCGTACGGTGATACGCAGTATTTT CASSQYSGGPYGDTQYF
TRBJ2-7 few TRBD1 TRBV5-4 TGTGCCAGCAGCTCCCGACAGGGCGCCTACGAGCAGTACTTC CASSSRQGAYEQYF
TRBJ2-7 NA NA TRBV11-1 TGTGCCAGCAGCGTAAGACTAGGCCACGAGCAGTACTTC CASSVRLGHEQYF
TRBJ2-1 NA TRBD2 TRBV28 TGTGCCACCCAGACTAGCGGGGGGGCCCCATATGAGCAGTTCTTC CATQTSGGAPYEQFF
TRBJ2-2 NA TRBD2 TRBV7-6 TGTGCCAGCAGCATTAGCGGGAGGGCCGAGTTCGGGGAGCTGTTTTTT CASSISGRAEFGELFF
TRBJ2-3 NA TRBD1 TRBV7-2 TGTGCCAGCAGCCAACGGCAGGGGGCGATCGTCGGCACAGATACGCAGTATTTT CASSQRQGAIVGTDTQYF
TRBJ2-2 NA NA TRBV2 TGTGCCAGCAGTGTGTATGGCACCAAACACACCGGGGAGCTGTTTTTT CASSVYGTKHTGELFF
TRBJ2-1 NA NA TRBV6-1 TGTGCCAGCAGTGAAAGTCTAGCGTCCCACAATGAGCAGTTCTTC CASSESLASHNEQFF
TRBJ2-7 NA TRBD2 TRBV9 TGTGCCAGCAGCGTAGCAGCTAGCGGGGCCTACGAGCAGTACTTC CASSVAASGAYEQYF
TRBJ2-7 NA NA TRBV5-3 TGTGCCAGAAGGACCGGACTGCACTACGAGCAGTACTTC CARRTGLHYEQYF
TRBJ1-1 once TRBD1 TRBV18 TGTGCCAGCTCATCGACAGGGGGTACTGAAGCTTTCTTT CASSSTGGTEAFF
TRBJ2-7 NA NA TRBV7-8 TGTGCCAGCAGCTTAGGCGTGGGCTACTTCGGGGGCGAGCAGTACTTC CASSLGVGYFGGEQYF
TRBJ2-3 NA NA TRBV18 TGTGCCAGCTCACCAGACGGGTTATCGCAGTATTTT CASSPDGLSQYF
TRBJ2-1 NA TRBD2 TRBV18 TGTGCCAGCTCCCTGACTAGCGACAATGAGCAGTTCTTC CASSLTSDNEQFF
TRBJ2-2 NA NA TRBV27 TGTGCCAGCAGTAGGAGGGTTACCGGGGAGCTGTTTTTT CASSRRVTGELFF
TRBJ1-2 NA NA TRBV5-6 TGTGCCAGCAGCTTGGCCCAAGGGGGGGACTACTATGGCTACACCTTC CASSLAQGGDYYGYTF
TRBJ2-3 NA NA TRBV7-2 TGTGCCAGCAGCTGGGACACGAACACAGATACGCAGTATTTT CASSWDTNTDTQYF
TRBJ1-3 once NA TRBV6-1 TGTGCCAGCAGTGAACGGGGGAGTCCCGGAAACACCATATATTTT CASSERGSPGNTIYF
TRBJ2-5 NA NA TRBV11-1 TGTGCCAGCAGCTCCGGTCATATCATCGGAGAGACCCAGTACTTC CASSSGHIIGETQYF
TRBJ2-7 NA NA TRBV6-5 TGTGCCAGCAGCCCCACCTACGAGCAGTACTTC CASSPTYEQYF
TRBJ1-1 NA NA TRBV9 TGTGCCAGCAGCGTAGATGGCAACACTGAAGCTTTCTTT CASSVDGNTEAFF
TRBJ1-2 NA TRBD1 TRBV2 TGTGCCAGCAGTCGACAGGGGTCCTATGGCTACACCTTC CASSRQGSYGYTF
TRBJ2-1 NA NA TRBV10-3 TGTGCCATCAGCTGGAGGGATGAGCAGTTCTTC CAISWRDEQFF
TRBJ2-5 NA NA TRBV7-2 TGTGCCAGCAGCCCGCGACAGGGAGGACCGACCCAGTACTTC CASSPRQGGPTQYF
TRBJ1-2 NA TRBD1 TRBV29-1 TGCAGCGTTAACTCCGGGACAGGGGGCAATAACTATGGCTACACCTTC CSVNSGTGGNNYGYTF
TRBJ2-2 once TRBD1 TRBV28 TGTGCCAGCAGTTTTAGCGGGACAGGGGCTGGGGAGCTGTTTTTT CASSFSGTGAGELFF
TRBJ1-2 once NA TRBV27 TGTGCCAGCAGTTTATTGGGGGAGGTCGGTGGCTACACCTTC CASSLLGEVGGYTF
TRBJ2-7 NA NA TRBV5-1 TGCGCCAGCAGCTTGGGGCGGGGTAGGGAGCAGTACTTC CASSLGRGREQYF
TRBJ2-3 NA NA TRBV7-2 TGTGCCAGCAGCTTAGCGGGGGGGCGAGATACGCAGTATTTT CASSLAGGRDTQYF
TRBJ1-6 NA NA TRBV27 TGTGCCAGCAAACGACCGGGAACCAATAATTCACCCCTCCACTTT CASKRPGTNNSPLHF
TRBJ1-2 NA NA TRBV10-3 TGTGCCATCAGTGAGTCAGCCTCGAGTGTAGGGGGCTATGGCTACACCTTC CAISESASSVGGYGYTF
TRBJ1-6 NA TRBD1 TRBV4-1 TGCGCCAGCAGCCAGGGGAGACAGGGGGCTAGAAAGTCACCCCTCCACTTT CASSQGRQGARKSPLHF
TRBJ1-5 NA NA TRBV19 TGTGCCAGTAGTAAGAGGGACTATAGCAATCAGCCCCAGCATTTT CASSKRDYSNQPQHF
TRBJ2-7 NA NA TRBV6-5 TGTGCCAGCCACGGGGGCTACGAGCAGTACTTC CASHGGYEQYF
TRBJ2-7 NA TRBD2 TRBV10-1 TGCGCCAGCAGTGTTGGCCTAGCGGGTAACGAGCAGTACTTC CASSVGLAGNEQYF
TRBJ1-6 NA NA TRBV4-3 TGCGCCAGCAGCCCTCAGAGGGGGGGTTCACCCCTCCACTTT CASSPQRGGSPLHF
TRBJ1-6 NA TRBD1 TRBV28 TGTGCCAGCAGTTCGGGACAGGGGGGAGTTGGATATAATTCACCCCTCCACTTT CASSSGQGGVGYNSPLHF
TRBJ1-5 few NA TRBV5-6 TGTGCCAGCAGCTTCCGAATCGGCGAGGCCCAGCATTTT CASSFRIGEAQHF
TRBJ2-7 NA TRBD2 TRBV15 TGTGCCACCAGCAGAGATCCTCCAACAAGCGGGGGGTACTACGAGCAGTACTTC CATSRDPPTSGGYYEQYF
TRBJ2-7 NA TRBD1 TRBV13 TGTGCCAGCAGCGACCACGGACAGGGAATCTACGAGCAGTACTTC CASSDHGQGIYEQYF
TRBJ1-6 once NA TRBV4-2 TGTGCCAGCAGCCCAACCACGGGACAAACGTATAATTCACCCCTCCACTTT CASSPTTGQTYNSPLHF
TRBJ2-7 NA TRBD1 TRBV10-1 TGCGCCAGCGGAGTCCGTCGACAGGGGGCCTCCTACGAGCAGTACTTC CASGVRRQGASYEQYF
TRBJ1-2 NA TRBD1 TRBV7-2 TGTGCCAGCAGCCAGCCGGGACAGGGAAACGGCTACACCTTC CASSQPGQGNGYTF
TRBJ2-7 NA TRBD2 TRBV5-6 TGTGCCAGCAGCTTGACTAGCGGGGGCTACGAGCAGTACTTC CASSLTSGGYEQYF
TRBJ2-7 NA TRBD1 TRBV10-1 TGCGCCAGCAGCACCGGGACAGCAACCTACGAGCAGTACTTC CASSTGTATYEQYF
TRBJ2-7 once NA TRBV29-1 TGCAGCGTTGTCAACGGGAGAGGCGACGAGCAGTACTTC CSVVNGRGDEQYF
TRBJ1-1 NA NA TRBV2 TGTGCCAGCAGAGCCCAGGTGAACACTGAAGCTTTCTTT CASRAQVNTEAFF
TRBJ2-3 NA NA TRBV28 TGTGCCAGCAAGGGGCGTGCTAGCACAGATACGCAGTATTTT CASKGRASTDTQYF
TRBJ1-5 NA NA TRBV5-6 TGTGCCAGCAGCTTGCTGAGTCAGCCCCAGCATTTT CASSLLSQPQHF
TRBJ1-1 NA NA TRBV7-9 TGTGCCATAGTCGTCGGGGGGCTCTACACTGAAGCTTTCTTT CAIVVGGLYTEAFF
TRBJ2-3 once TRBD2 TRBV27 TGTGCCAGCAGTTCCCGCTACGGGGGGGAGCCCGATACGCAGTATTTT CASSSRYGGEPDTQYF
TRBJ2-1 NA NA TRBV5-4 TGTGCCAGCAGCATGGTTCCCGGCTCCTACAATGAGCAGTTCTTC CASSMVPGSYNEQFF
TRBJ1-1 NA NA TRBV5-8 TGTGCCAGCAGCCCAGTGCTGATCGCTGAAGCTTTCTTT CASSPVLIAEAFF
TRBJ2-5 NA TRBD1 TRBV12-5 TGTGCTAGTGGTTTGAACAGGGGCCAAGAGACCCAGTACTTC CASGLNRGQETQYF
TRBJ1-1 NA TRBD1 TRBV7-9 TGTGCCAGCAGCTTAGAAGGGGGCGAGACTGAAGCTTTCTTT CASSLEGGETEAFF
TRBJ1-6 NA TRBD1 TRBV25-1 TGTGCCAGCAGTGAACTGGGACAGGGAGATTCACCCCTCCACTTT CASSELGQGDSPLHF
TRBJ2-7 NA NA TRBV6-1 TGTGCCAGCAGTGAATCAGGGTTCGAGCAGTACTTC CASSESGFEQYF
TRBJ2-7 NA TRBD2 TRBV27 TGTGCCAGCAGTTGGTCTCGGGGGGTAGTCTACGAGCAGTACTTC CASSWSRGVVYEQYF
TRBJ2-3 NA NA TRBV7-3 TGTGCCAGCAGCACTACACCAATCAGCACAGATACGCAGTATTTT CASSTTPISTDTQYF
TRBJ1-1 NA NA TRBV18 TGTGCCAGCTCCGAGACTACCATGAACACTGAAGCTTTCTTT CASSETTMNTEAFF